This TCR beta chain was captured in a study of T cell responses to AZD1222 COVID-19 vaccine. Overall study: Investigators merged groups given second doses at roughly 4 or roughly 12 weeks.

Findings of the study overall: Within unmutated variant regions lay the reported targets of nearly half of spike-specific TCRs. A rise in Spike-specific TCR breadth and depth followed two AZD1222 doses. There were mostly white British donors and more females than males, and clonal diversity was possibly underestimated.

With regard to this clone: The antigen remains undetermined.

The CDR3 contains 13 residues. Trimming left V 0 bases short and J 6 bases short, with 9 bases between. The germline V gene has CDR1 SGHRS and CDR2 YFSETQ. Assay: immunoSEQ multiplex PCR; the TCRdb copy retains only in-frame clones and omits some. Seen here are fewer than 110,000 clones, about 90% observed once, and the top ten hold roughly a fifth. The receptor comes from an adult in good health. The source was peripheral blood, collected on day 0 of AZD1222 vaccination. The chain links TRBV5-1 to TRBJ1-2; a weak D match, TRBD1 (5 bases). The CDR3: CASSLAWGNGYTF. The CDR3 DNA follows: TGCGCCAGCAGCTTGGCCTGGGGGAATGGCTACACCTTC. Complete variable domain (other parts from reference TRBV5-1 and TRBJ1-2): KAGVTQTPRYLIKTRGQQVTLSCSPISGHRSVSWYQQTPGQGLQFLFEYFSETQRNKGNFPGRFSGRQFSNSRSEMNVSTLELGDSALYLCASSLAWGNGYTFGSGTRLTVV.